The 26 T cell receptor beta chains below were found in one sample sequenced in a study of blood T cell dynamics during melanoma immunotherapy. The sample's time point: pre-treatment baseline. Generated by immunoSEQ multiplex PCR, the TCRdb table keeps only in-frame clones and is missing some. The table has tens of thousands of clones, roughly 89% seen once. The specimen was blood, collected from a patient treated with checkpoint blockade. The receptors shown here come from a human donor with melanoma.

The chain joins TRBV6-6 to TRBJ2-7; a possible D gene is TRBD2 (6 bases). This CDR3 region has 14 residues. CDR1 is MNHNY and CDR2 is SVGAGI in the germline V gene (reference sequence). Trimming stripped 6 bases from V and 3 bases from J, with 15 bases between. CDR3: CASRPLTGDYEQYF. CDR3 nucleotides: TGTGCCAGCAGACCTCTAACGGGAGACTACGAGCAGTACTTC.

This chain joins TRBV5-1 and TRBJ2-7, with 9 bases identical to TRBD1. This CDR3 contains 14 residues. Looked up from germline, CDR1 is SGHRS and CDR2 is YFSETQ. With V trimmed by 2 bases and J by 6 bases, 6 bases remained unmatched. The CDR3 here is CASSFLGQGSEQYF. CDR3 nucleotides: TGCGCCAGCAGCTTTCTTGGACAGGGGAGCGAGCAGTACTTC.

The chain recombines TRBV7-3 with TRBJ2-1, with D tentatively TRBD2 (5 bases). The CDR3 totals 12 residues. CDR1 and CDR2 (germline): SGHTA, FQGTGA. The V end was cut by 3 bases, the J end by 7 bases, with 7 bases between. The CDR3 DNA reads as TGTGCCAGCAGCTTGCGAGGGAATGAGCAGTTCTTC. Residues: CASSLRGNEQFF.

The gene calls are TRBV19 and TRBJ2-1; tentatively, D is TRBD2 (6 bases). Per the germline V gene, CDR1 is LNHDA and CDR2 is SQIVND (reference sequence). The CDR3 consists of 15 residues. V gave up 7 bases and J gave up 2 bases, with 15 bases separating them. In DNA, the CDR3 is TGTGCCAGTACCCTAGAGGGGAGGACCTACAATGAGCAGTTCTTC. It specifies CASTLEGRTYNEQFF.

The J gene is TRBJ1-2, the V gene TRBV27, with unresolved D. Per the germline V gene, CDR1 is MNHEY and CDR2 is SMNVEV (reference sequence). Trimming removed 0 bases at V and 0 bases at J, with 8 bases between. The CDR3 covers 15 residues. The chain's CDR3 is CASSLSRLSNYGYTF. CDR3 nucleotide sequence: TGTGCCAGCAGTTTATCAAGGTTGTCTAACTATGGCTACACCTTC.

The sample holds one count of this clone. The chain uses TRBV5-4 and TRBJ2-3; no firm D call. The CDR3 runs to 19 residues. Trimming pared 0 bases from V and 0 bases from J, leaving 20 bases between. Germline loops: CDR1 SGHNT, CDR2 YYREEE (reference sequence). The CDR3 sequence: CASSLALLNNLPSTDTQYF. DNA for the CDR3: TGTGCCAGCAGCTTGGCGCTCCTGAATAATTTACCTAGCACAGATACGCAGTATTTT.

The chain has TRBV28 and TRBJ2-4; 9 nucleotides align to TRBD1. The V gene end was trimmed by 3 bases and the J gene end by 3 bases; junction bases not matched to a gene: 6. CDR3 length equals 16 residues. From germline, CDR1 is MDHEN and CDR2 SYDVKM. The CDR3 DNA follows: TGTGCCAGCAGTTTCGGACAGGGGTGGAGCAAAAACATTCAGTACTTC. Protein: CASSFGQGWSKNIQYF.

The V call is TRBV19, the J call TRBJ2-7; TRBD1 matches at 7 bases. The CDR3 is 15 residues long. V was pared by 4 bases and J by 2 bases, with 8 bases of the junction left unmatched. CDR1 and CDR2 (germline): LNHDA, SQIVND (reference sequence). The CDR3 sequence is CASSTAGTDPYEQYF. The DNA of the CDR3 is TGTGCCAGTAGTACCGCCGGGACAGATCCCTACGAGCAGTACTTC.

This chain joins TRBV7-9 and TRBJ2-1, with D unclear. CDR3 size: 15 residues. V shed 5 bases and J shed 6 bases, with 17 bases lying between them. The germline CDR1 and CDR2 sequences are SEHNR and FQNEAQ (reference sequence). DNA of the CDR3: TGTGCCAGCAGCCCCAAGGTAAGGGTTGGCAATGAGCAGTTCTTC. Amino acids: CASSPKVRVGNEQFF.

The V gene is TRBV6-5, the J gene TRBJ1-1; D is possibly TRBD1 (6 bases). Germline lookup yields CDR1 MNHEY and CDR2 SVGAGI. The CDR3 covers 14 residues. Trimming left V 6 bases short and J 1 base short, with 12 bases between. CDR3 protein: CASRRQEKNTEAFF. CDR3 coding DNA: TGTGCCAGCAGAAGACAGGAAAAGAACACTGAAGCTTTCTTT.

The table lists this clone with a count of one. V gene TRBV28 combines with J gene TRBJ1-2; tentatively, D is TRBD1 (5 bases). Germline CDR1 reads MDHEN; CDR2 reads SYDVKM. Trimming cost V 8 bases and J 1 base, with 11 bases left between them. This CDR3 is built from 13 residues. The CDR3 DNA reads TGTGCCAGCTTACAGGCGTTTAACTATGGCTACACCTTC. Amino acids: CASLQAFNYGYTF.

The chain joins TRBV27 to TRBJ1-5; D gene unclear. Germline V gene data show CDR1 as MNHEY and CDR2 as SMNVEV (reference sequence). V was pared by 4 bases and J by 3 bases, with 16 bases between. This CDR3 region has 16 residues. The CDR3: CASSSKVGPPNQPQHF. The CDR3 bases are TGTGCCAGCAGTTCAAAGGTCGGGCCACCCAATCAGCCCCAGCATTTT.

This rearrangement joins TRBV5-1 to TRBJ2-3, with D unresolved. This CDR3 region has 14 residues. Deletions cut 0 bases from V and 1 base from J, with 6 bases between. The germline gives CDR1 SGHRS, CDR2 YFSETQ. The CDR3 coding sequence is TGCGCCAGCAGCTTGGACTCCGGCACAGATACGCAGTATTTT. It encodes CASSLDSGTDTQYF.

The chain uses TRBV5-5 and TRBJ1-4; no firm D call. Germline CDR1 reads SGHKS; CDR2 reads YYEKEE (reference sequence). V was trimmed by 5 bases and J by 1 base, leaving 12 bases between them. The CDR3 loop spans 15 amino acids. DNA of the CDR3: TGTGCCAGCAGTTGGGATTCAATAACTAATGAAAAACTGTTTTTT. Its protein is CASSWDSITNEKLFF.

This clone was seen just once. The V call is TRBV11-3, the J call TRBJ2-1, with D maybe TRBD2 (6 bases). The ends were cut back, 5 bases at V and 12 bases at J, with 14 bases in the middle. The CDR3 has 12 residues. Germline CDR1 SGHNT, CDR2 YENEEA. In nucleotides, the CDR3 is TGTGCCAGCAGCGGGCGGGGCGGCAGGCAGTTCTTC. Its translation is CASSGRGGRQFF.

V gene TRBV5-6 combines with J gene TRBJ1-3, with 7 bases fitting TRBD1. CDR3 size: 14 residues. Germline V lookup: CDR1 SGHDT, CDR2 YYEEEE. V was pared by 2 bases and J by 4 bases, with 3 bases of the junction left unmatched. CDR3 region: CASSFGTEGNTIYF. CDR3 in DNA: TGTGCCAGCAGCTTCGGGACAGAAGGAAACACCATATATTTT.

The chain employs TRBV28 and TRBJ2-1; 10 nucleotides match TRBD2. The CDR3 contains 16 residues. Trimming took 4 bases from V and 8 from J; bases not matched to a gene: 11. Germline V gene lookup returns CDR1 MDHEN and CDR2 SYDVKM. The CDR3 DNA reads as TGTGCCAGCAGTTCGCCAAGCGGGAGGGCCCTCCATGAGCAGTTCTTC. This codes for CASSSPSGRALHEQFF. Using reference TRBV28 and TRBJ2-1 for the parts outside the CDR3, the full variable domain is DVKVTQSSRYLVKRTGEKVFLECVQDMDHENMFWYRQDPGLGLRLIYFSYDVKMKEKGDIPEGYSVSREKKERFSLILESASTNQTSMYLCASSSPSGRALHEQFFGPGTRLTVL.

The rearrangement uses TRBV5-1 and TRBJ2-1; 8 nucleotides agree with TRBD1. V was pared by 6 bases and J by 4 bases, with 9 bases of the junction left unmatched. CDR1 and CDR2 (germline): SGHRS, YFSETQ. The CDR3 is 15 residues long. DNA for the CDR3: TGCGCCAGCAAGAAAGGGACAGGTCTGTACAATGAGCAGTTCTTC. It yields the protein CASKKGTGLYNEQFF.

The chain is built from TRBV15 and TRBJ2-2, with 8 bases identical to TRBD1. The J segment lost 3 bases and the V segment lost 0 bases, leaving 6 bases of the junction unmatched. The length of the CDR3 is 17 residues. The germline gives CDR1 LNHNV, CDR2 YYDKDF (reference sequence). CDR3 coding DNA: TGTGCCACCAGCAGAGACCAGGGGGCGCGGGACACCGGGGAGCTGTTTTTT. Translation gives CATSRDQGARDTGELFF.

The chain has TRBV2 and TRBJ1-1; D unclear. CDR3 length: 15 amino acids. V dropped 10 bases and J dropped 1 base, with 19 bases sitting between them. CDR1 and CDR2 (germline): SNHLY, FYNNEI. This chain's CDR3 is CATHTGQTRNTEAFF. Here the CDR3 DNA reads TGTGCCACCCACACCGGGCAGACAAGGAACACTGAAGCTTTCTTT.

The CDR3 nucleotides read TGCGCCAGCATGGAAGGGCTCGAGCAGTACTTC. This translates into CASMEGLEQYF. V gene TRBV5-1 combines with J gene TRBJ2-5; D unclear. The assigned J gene may be wrong: the sequence end matches TRBJ2-7 better. CDR3 length equals 11 residues. The germline CDR1 and CDR2 sequences are SGHRS and YFSETQ.

This chain links TRBV19 with TRBJ2-7, with D tentatively TRBD2 (5 bases). The germline V and J ends were trimmed by 6 bases and 2 bases, with 14 bases remaining between them. Germline assignment: CDR1 LNHDA and CDR2 SQIVND (reference sequence). The CDR3 has 14 residues. CDR3 sequence: CASSIGLPPYEQYF. CDR3 nucleotide sequence: TGTGCCAGTAGCATCGGACTGCCTCCCTACGAGCAGTACTTC.

CDR3 DNA: TGTGCCAGCAGCTATTCGGGAGGGGGGGATGAAAAACTGTTTTTT. Its protein product is CASSYSGGGDEKLFF. V usage is TRBV7-9 and J usage is TRBJ1-4; perhaps TRBD1 as D (6 bases). V was shortened by 4 bases and J by 6 bases, with 15 bases between the two germline ends. The CDR3 is 15 amino acids. Germline CDR1 is SEHNR and CDR2 is FQNEAQ (reference sequence).

The rearrangement joins TRBV10-3 to TRBJ1-1; the match to TRBD1 covers 11 bases. V lost 6 bases to trimming and J lost 5 bases; unmatched junction nucleotides: 5. Germline CDR1 ENHRY, CDR2 SYGVKD. This CDR3 region has 14 residues. The CDR3 sequence: CAISPGTGGTEAFF. The CDR3 DNA reads TGTGCCATCAGCCCCGGGACAGGGGGGACTGAAGCTTTCTTT.

V gene TRBV7-2 combines with J gene TRBJ1-2, with 8 positions matching TRBD1. The V gene's germline CDR1 is SGHTA and CDR2 FQGNSA. The J segment lost 3 bases and the V segment lost 5 bases, leaving 8 bases of the junction unmatched. The CDR3 contains 15 residues. The CDR3 is CASSPSGGADYGYTF. The CDR3 coding sequence is TGTGCCAGCAGCCCTTCAGGGGGCGCAGACTATGGCTACACCTTC.

CDR3 bases: TGTGCCAGCAGCTTGGCTAGCGGAGGCGGTCGAGAGACCCAGTACTTC. Its protein product is CASSLASGGGRETQYF. The rearrangement links TRBV7-9 to TRBJ2-5; TRBD2 agrees at 7 bases. J was trimmed by 4 bases and V by 3 bases; bases with no gene match: 11. Germline assignment: CDR1 SEHNR and CDR2 FQNEAQ (reference sequence). The CDR3 extends over 16 amino acids.